Listed below are T cell receptor beta chains from one sample, sequenced in a study of OX40 agonist ivuxolimab in advanced cancers. Using immunoSEQ multiplex PCR, the repertoire was profiled, and TCRdb retains in-frame clones only, with some absent. The sample includes approximately 66,000 clones, roughly 88% seen only once; the top ten take under 0.7%. The sample was CD4+ or CD8+ T cells sorted from blood, taken in a trial of the OX40 agonist ivuxolimab. The receptors stem from an adult with an advanced solid tumor such as melanoma, head and neck, liver or kidney cancer. Each CDR3 is given with its conserved first and last residue. D genes are given only for firm matches. Where a row states a size, it is once, few, many or the class of an expanded clone; other rows omit it.

CDR3: CASSYRGRDHDTQYF
DNA: TGTGCCAGCAGCTACCGCGGCAGGGACCATGATACGCAGTATTTT
V: TRBV28
size: NA
D: NA
J: TRBJ2-3

CDR3: CSVDFTDTQYF
DNA: TGCAGCGTTGACTTCACAGATACGCAGTATTTT
V: TRBV29-1
size: NA
D: NA
J: TRBJ2-3

CDR3: CATVQAQHF
DNA: TGTGCCACCGTTCAGGCCCAGCATTTT
V: TRBV27
size: NA
D: NA
J: TRBJ1-5

CDR3: CAISESATYTF
DNA: TGTGCCATCAGTGAGTCAGCAACCTACACCTTC
V: TRBV10-3
size: NA
D: NA
J: TRBJ1-2

CDR3: CASTPDGSSGNTIYF
DNA: TGTGCCAGCACCCCGGACGGATCCTCTGGAAACACCATATATTTT
V: TRBV2
size: NA
D: NA
J: TRBJ1-3

CDR3: CASSFGTEGQPQHF
DNA: TGTGCCAGTAGTTTCGGGACAGAGGGTCAGCCCCAGCATTTT
V: TRBV19
size: once
D: TRBD1
J: TRBJ1-5

CDR3: CASSGDSMNTEAFF
DNA: TGTGCCAGCAGTGGTGACAGCATGAACACTGAAGCTTTCTTT
V: TRBV2
size: few
D: NA
J: TRBJ1-1

CDR3: CASSPSVQGNTEAFF
DNA: TGTGCCAGCTCACCATCCGTACAGGGGAATACTGAAGCTTTCTTT
V: TRBV18
size: NA
D: TRBD1
J: TRBJ1-1

CDR3: CASSWEGSETQYF
DNA: TGTGCCAGCTCATGGGAGGGGTCAGAGACCCAGTACTTC
V: TRBV18
size: once
D: TRBD2
J: TRBJ2-5

CDR3: CASSLGPPGSSYNEQFF
DNA: TGTGCCAGCAGCTTGGGACCCCCAGGGAGCTCCTACAATGAGCAGTTCTTC
V: TRBV5-4
size: NA
D: NA
J: TRBJ2-1

CDR3: CASSLVGSTGELFF
DNA: TGTGCCAGCAGCTTAGTGGGATCCACCGGGGAGCTGTTTTTT
V: TRBV7-2
size: NA
D: NA
J: TRBJ2-2

CDR3: CASNPGQGGYGYTF
DNA: TGTGCCAGTAACCCAGGGCAGGGAGGATATGGCTACACCTTC
V: TRBV19
size: NA
D: NA
J: TRBJ1-2

CDR3: CASSPGTAVPEAFF
DNA: TGCGCCAGCAGCCCCGGGACAGCCGTACCTGAAGCTTTCTTT
V: TRBV5-1
size: NA
D: TRBD1
J: TRBJ1-1

CDR3: CASLRDKGFYGYTF
DNA: TGTGCCAGCCTCCGGGACAAGGGGTTCTATGGCTACACCTTC
V: TRBV6-1
size: NA
D: NA
J: TRBJ1-2

CDR3: CASSVYPDDNYGYTF
DNA: TGTGCCAGCAGCGTCTACCCTGACGATAACTATGGCTACACCTTC
V: TRBV9
size: NA
D: NA
J: TRBJ1-2

CDR3: CASSPIQGSAQYF
DNA: TGTGCCAGCAGCCCGATCCAGGGGAGTGCGCAGTATTTT
V: TRBV5-8
size: NA
D: NA
J: TRBJ2-3

CDR3: CASSLDGQISTEAFF
DNA: TGTGCCAGCAGCTTAGACGGTCAGATAAGCACTGAAGCTTTCTTT
V: TRBV7-2
size: NA
D: NA
J: TRBJ1-1

CDR3: CASSVDPPGLAGGQETQYF
DNA: TGTGCCAGCAGCGTAGACCCCCCGGGACTAGCGGGGGGTCAAGAGACCCAGTACTTC
V: TRBV9
size: NA
D: TRBD2
J: TRBJ2-5

CDR3: CASTDEAGGYTF
DNA: TGTGCCAGCACCGACGAAGCGGGTGGCTACACCTTC
V: TRBV6-4
size: NA
D: NA
J: TRBJ1-2

CDR3: CASSLGSETQYF
DNA: TGCGCCAGCAGCTTGGGCTCGGAGACCCAGTACTTC
V: TRBV5-1
size: NA
D: NA
J: TRBJ2-5

CDR3: CASSRGELTLLSTQYF
DNA: TGTGCCAGCAGCAGAGGAGAGTTGACACTCCTAAGCACTCAGTACTTC
V: TRBV11-2
size: NA
D: NA
J: TRBJ2-4

CDR3: CASSPANLMPQHF
DNA: TGTGCCAGCTCCCCCGCGAATCTGATGCCCCAGCATTTT
V: TRBV6-6
size: NA
D: NA
J: TRBJ1-5

CDR3: CAISPGTSGGSYNEQFF
DNA: TGTGCCATCAGCCCCGGGACTAGCGGGGGGTCCTACAATGAGCAGTTCTTC
V: TRBV10-3
size: NA
D: TRBD2
J: TRBJ2-1

CDR3: CASSRDRGGNSPLHF
DNA: TGTGCCAGCTCACGGGACAGGGGTGGCAATTCACCCCTCCACTTT
V: TRBV18
size: NA
D: TRBD1
J: TRBJ1-6

CDR3: CASSQGLLDYNEQFF
DNA: TGTGCCAGCAGCCAGGGACTCCTGGATTACAATGAGCAGTTCTTC
V: TRBV6-1
size: NA
D: NA
J: TRBJ2-1

CDR3: CASSLRGNTEAFF
DNA: TGCGCCAGCAGCTTAAGAGGGAACACTGAAGCTTTCTTT
V: TRBV5-1
size: NA
D: NA
J: TRBJ1-1

CDR3: CASSPQSQDNSPLHF
DNA: TGTGCCAGCTCACCCCAATCACAGGATAATTCACCCCTCCACTTT
V: TRBV18
size: NA
D: NA
J: TRBJ1-6

CDR3: CASTGTGGNQPQHF
DNA: TGTGCCAGTACCGGGACAGGGGGTAATCAGCCCCAGCATTTT
V: TRBV2
size: NA
D: TRBD1
J: TRBJ1-5

CDR3: CASSRTGAWGDTQYF
DNA: TGTGCCAGCTCGCGAACGGGGGCGTGGGGAGATACGCAGTATTTT
V: TRBV11-2
size: NA
D: NA
J: TRBJ2-3